This record covers a single T cell receptor (beta chain). This CDR3 has 14 residues. The junction had 9 bases not matched to a gene; V was cut back by 3 bases and J by 7 bases. Germline CDR1 is SGDLS and CDR2 is YYNGEE. Using immunoSEQ multiplex PCR, the repertoire was profiled, and TCRdb retains in-frame clones only, with some absent. The table shows around 52,000 clones, with about 85% occurring only once. The sample comes from a study of PD-1 blockade in mismatch repair-deficient tumors. TCRs were sequenced from a few patients responding to pembrolizumab. Here the sequenced sample was peripheral blood, taken approximately 20 weeks after starting pembrolizumab. This sequence originates from an adult with mismatch repair-deficient cancer. This chain links TRBV9 with TRBJ2-7; TRBD1 agrees at 8 bases. The DNA for the CDR3 is TGTGCCAGCAGCGCGGGACAGGCCCGGAGGGAGCAGTACTTC. It translates to CASSAGQARREQYF.